This T cell receptor (beta chain) derives from a study of cytomegalovirus exposure and HLA in healthy donors. Study-wide context: There were some 380 genotyped donors. Of these, roughly 80% fell in the genetic ancestry cluster associated with self-reported Caucasian donors. Overall study findings and caveats: Later, an analysis showed that TCR beta chains associated with HLA were more clonally expanded than others that were equally common.

Vbeta (60) and Jbeta (13) primers were used in the PCR. Profiling relied on immunoSEQ multiplex PCR, and the TCRdb table lists in-frame clones only, not all of them. The sample lists some 200,000 clones; around 73% were seen once. In the case of this clone: The antigen is undetermined.

Sample: PBMCs. The receptor's source is a woman in her 30s in good health and CMV-seronegative.

The CDR3: CASSFTASYEQYF. The DNA for the CDR3 is TGTGCCAGCAGCTTCACAGCCTCCTACGAGCAGTACTTC. The chain joins TRBV5-4 to TRBJ2-7; D remains ambiguous. From germline, CDR1 is SGHNT and CDR2 YYREEE (reference sequence). Trimming removed 2 bases at V and 0 bases at J, with 6 bases between. The CDR3 has 13 amino acids.